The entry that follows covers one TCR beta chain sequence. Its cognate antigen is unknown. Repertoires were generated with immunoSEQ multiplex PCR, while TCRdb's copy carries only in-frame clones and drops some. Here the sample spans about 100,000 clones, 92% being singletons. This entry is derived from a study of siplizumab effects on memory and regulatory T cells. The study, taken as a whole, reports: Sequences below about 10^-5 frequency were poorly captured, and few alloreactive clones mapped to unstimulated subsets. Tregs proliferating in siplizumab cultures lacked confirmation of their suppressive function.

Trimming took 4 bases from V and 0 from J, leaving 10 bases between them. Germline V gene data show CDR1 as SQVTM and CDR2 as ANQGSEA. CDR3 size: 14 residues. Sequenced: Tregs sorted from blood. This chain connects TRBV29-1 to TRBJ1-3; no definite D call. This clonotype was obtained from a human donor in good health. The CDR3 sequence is CSVVPMNSGNTIYF. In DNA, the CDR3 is TGCAGCGTTGTCCCAATGAACTCTGGAAACACCATATATTTT.